This is a list of T cell receptor beta chains from one sample in a study of Graves' ophthalmopathy and Graves' hyperthyroidism. TCRdb passed the multiplex PCR reads through MiXCR, listing each CDR3 protein once. The profile shows about 740,000 distinct CDR3 sequences, 35% to 50% of them singletons. The specimen was peripheral blood. The receptors here all came from an adult man with Graves' ophthalmopathy. CDR3s include the opening cysteine and the closing phenylalanine or tryptophan. Each record gives: clone size, J gene, V gene, D gene, CDR3 DNA, CDR3 protein. D genes are given only for firm matches. Expanded clones get a size class; other rows say once, few or many, or leave the size out.

.	TRBJ1-5	TRBV20-1	.	TGCAGTGCAGGGGGACACGTCAATCAGCCCCAGCATTTT	CSAGGHVNQPQHF
.	TRBJ1-4	TRBV7-2	TRBD1	TGTGCCAGCAGACCCCTGGGACTCGGGACAGGGGGTGAAAAACTGTTTTTT	CASRPLGLGTGGEKLFF
.	TRBJ2-7	TRBV19	.	TGTGCCAGCACAATCTCCTCCGCGTCCTACGAGCAGTACTTC	CASTISSASYEQYF
few	TRBJ1-6	TRBV5-1	TRBD1	TGCGCCAGCAGCCCCGACAGGGCCGGAAATTCACCCCTCCACTTT	CASSPDRAGNSPLHF
.	TRBJ1-1	TRBV19	.	TGTGCCAGTAATCCGCGGGTTATGAACACTGAAGCTTTCTTT	CASNPRVMNTEAFF
.	TRBJ1-2	TRBV19	TRBD1	TGTGCCAGTACCCAACAGGGGGGGAACTATGGCTACACCTTC	CASTQQGGNYGYTF
few	TRBJ2-5	TRBV11-2	TRBD2	TGTGCCAGCACCAGGCTGGCGCGCGGGGGCCAAGAGACCCAGTACTTC	CASTRLARGGQETQYF
.	TRBJ2-7	TRBV10-3	.	TGTGCCATCAGTGAAGACTGCGAGCAGCACTTC	CAISEDCEQHF
.	TRBJ2-5	TRBV11-2	TRBD2	TGTGCCAGCAGCGTGCTAGCGGACACCCAGTACTTC	CASSVLADTQYF
many	TRBJ2-5	TRBV20-1	.	TGCAGTGCTAGGAGAGGCCAAGAGACCCAGTACTTC	CSARRGQETQYF
few	TRBJ2-7	TRBV2	.	TGTGCCAGTGGAGGGGGGGCAGTGTACGAGCAGTACTTC	CASGGGAVYEQYF
many	TRBJ1-2	TRBV20-1	.	TGCAGTGCTAGTCCACCCGAGAGCTATGGCTACACCTTC	CSASPPESYGYTF
.	TRBJ1-5	TRBV25-1	.	TGTGCCAGCAGCCAATATTGGGGGCCCCAGCATTTT	CASSQYWGPQHF
.	TRBJ1-5	TRBV24-1	.	TGTGCCAGCAGTTACTCGAATCGGCACGGCAATCAGCCCCAGCATTTT	CASSYSNRHGNQPQHF
.	TRBJ2-5	TRBV24-1	TRBD2	TGTGCCAGCAGGGGGACTAGCGGGAGTCGGGGTCAAGAGACCCAGTACTTC	CASRGTSGSRGQETQYF
.	TRBJ1-1	TRBV29-1	TRBD1	TGCAGCGTCTCCCGGGGACAGGGGACCAGTGGAACTGAAGCTTTCTTT	CSVSRGQGTSGTEAFF
.	TRBJ1-1	TRBV10-3	.	TGTGCCAGCCGGGCAGGGCTGAACACTGAAGCTTTCTTT	CASRAGLNTEAFF
.	TRBJ1-3	TRBV24-1	.	TGTGCCGGCGGACAAAATGGAAACACCATATATTTT	CAGGQNGNTIYF
few	TRBJ1-1	TRBV12-3/TRBV12-4	.	TGTGCCAGCAGTTCCCCAAGCCTGAACACTGAAGCTTTCTTT	CASSSPSLNTEAFF
.	TRBJ2-1	TRBV7-9	.	TGTGCCAGCAGCTTATTCGACAATGAGCAGTTCTTC	CASSLFDNEQFF
.	TRBJ1-6	TRBV19	TRBD1	TGTGCCAGTAGAAAAGGGACAGATAATTCACCCCTCCACTTT	CASRKGTDNSPLHF
.	TRBJ1-5	TRBV3-1	TRBD1	TGTGCCAGCAGCCCACCTTCGACAGGGGATCAGCCCCAGCATTTT	CASSPPSTGDQPQHF
.	TRBJ2-5	TRBV2	.	TGTGCCAGCAGGCCCTCCGGGGGTCAGACCCAGTACTTC	CASRPSGGQTQYF
.	TRBJ1-1	TRBV29-1	.	TGTGCCTGCGGACAGAACACTGAAGCTTTCTTT	CACGQNTEAFF
.	TRBJ2-3	TRBV10-3	.	TGTGCCATCAGTGAGTATCAGGTCTCGGGCACAGATACGCAGTATTTT	CAISEYQVSGTDTQYF
.	TRBJ1-5	TRBV19	TRBD1	TGTGCCAGCAACAGGGGGCTAGGCAATCAGCCCCAGCATTTT	CASNRGLGNQPQHF
.	TRBJ1-5	TRBV24-1	.	TGTGCCAGCTCGCAGATACAGGGATTTCAGCCCCAGCATTTT	CASSQIQGFQPQHF
many	TRBJ2-5	TRBV2	.	TGTGCCAGCAGTGTGGACAGCAACCAAGAGACCCAGTACTTC	CASSVDSNQETQYF
.	TRBJ1-6	TRBV7-2	.	TGTGCCAGCACTATGGTGGGAGGGAGGCGGTCACCCCTCCACTTT	CASTMVGGRRSPLHF
.	TRBJ1-2	TRBV19	TRBD1	TGTGCCAGCCGGACAGGGGGAAGAGGGGAGGGCTACACCTTC	CASRTGGRGEGYTF
many	TRBJ1-1	TRBV2	.	TGTGCCAGCAGTGAACTCAGAGGCTCTGAAGCTTTCTTT	CASSELRGSEAFF
.	TRBJ2-7	TRBV29-1	TRBD2	TGCAGCGTTGAACTAGCGGGAGAGTCTTTC	CSVELAGESF
.	TRBJ2-5	TRBV6-5	.	TGTGCCAGCAGCCAGCAAACAGGTATTGAGCCCCAGTACTTC	CASSQQTGIEPQYF
few	TRBJ1-2	TRBV5-5	.	TGTGCCAGCAGCACGGGGGGGTGGGAGTATGGCTACACCTTC	CASSTGGWEYGYTF
.	TRBJ1-2	TRBV9	.	TGTGCCAGCAGCGTAGCCCAGGGTTCGGCGGACTATGGCTACACCTTC	CASSVAQGSADYGYTF
many	TRBJ2-5	TRBV11-2	.	TGTGCCAGCAGCTTCGGGGCAGCTGTAGAGACCCAGTACTTC	CASSFGAAVETQYF
.	TRBJ2-7	TRBV24-1	TRBD2	TGTGCCAGCAGTTACAAACGGGAGGCTTTTTACGAGCAGTACTTC	CASSYKREAFYEQYF
.	TRBJ1-1	TRBV7-9	TRBD1	TGCGCCAGCAGCAACAACAGGGGGCTTATCGCTTTCACTGAAGCTTTCTTT	CASSNNRGLIAFTEAFF
.	TRBJ2-7	TRBV9	.	TGTGCCAGCAGCGTAGACAGGGCTTCCCACGAGCAGTACTTC	CASSVDRASHEQYF
many	TRBJ1-6	TRBV19	.	TGTGCCAGTAGCGCCCGGTTAGGGGGTTCACCCCTCCACTTT	CASSARLGGSPLHF
.	TRBJ2-6	TRBV10-3	TRBD1	TGTGCCATCAGTGACCCGGGACAGGGGGCGGACGTCCTGACTTTC	CAISDPGQGADVLTF
few	TRBJ2-2	TRBV25-1	.	TGTGCCAGCAGCCAAGGTCTCAGCTCGAACACCGGGGAGCTGTTTTTT	CASSQGLSSNTGELFF
.	TRBJ2-3	TRBV10-3	TRBD1	TGTGCCATCAGTGTTAGGGGGCCAGATACGCAGTATTTT	CAISVRGPDTQYF
few	TRBJ1-2	TRBV4-1	.	TGCGCCAGCAGCCAAGAGATGGGACCAAACGGCTACACCTTC	CASSQEMGPNGYTF
.	TRBJ1-5	TRBV25-1	.	TGTGCCAGCAGTGCTAGAGTGGTCAGAGTCAGCAATCAGCCCCAGCATTTT	CASSARVVRVSNQPQHF
few	TRBJ1-2	TRBV20-1	TRBD1	TGCAGTGCTGCCAACTTGTTGGACAGGGGGCACGGCTACACCTTC	CSAANLLDRGHGYTF